This entry is about one T cell receptor (beta chain). Ten or more counts support this clonotype. The antigen it binds to is not known. Per-base qualities were not stored, and no clone one base away is much larger. This record belongs to a study of prognosis after radiotherapy for stage I lung cancer (dated by TCRdb to the early 2020s). In terms of the full investigation: About 19 stage I NSCLC patients were enrolled in Nanjing, China, between early 2018 and January 2019. In every patient, SBRT was given without any concurrent therapy. Every patient was regarded as medically inoperable, because of comorbidities in around eleven cases and refusal of surgery in 7 cases. About 20% of the 19 patients developed distant metastases after SBRT, at a median of roughly seven months; the other 15 showed no significant progression. Squamous cell carcinoma histology was identified in six to eight patients, and adenocarcinoma histology was identified in about 12 patients. Approximately 14 of the patients were found to have newly diagnosed primary stage I lung tumors, and four to six were living with oligometastatic NSCLC after surgical resection of the primary tumor. The cohort comprised 13 men and 5 or 6 women with a median age of 74.5 years, ranging from roughly 53 to 85 years. SBRT was given in 3 to 5 fractions with a biologically effective dose of at least 100 Gy, using image-guided IMRT or VMAT. The study sequenced around 38 blood samples from some 19 patients, one before and one after SBRT per patient. Peripheral blood TCR beta repertoires were profiled in stage I NSCLC patients before and after stereotactic body radiotherapy, and the study then linked these repertoires to distant failure. The paper's findings and limits, for the study overall: TRBV and TRBJ usage frequencies reportedly varied with metastasis status, involving two V genes at baseline and several V and two J genes after SBRT. The study was limited by the small cohort and short follow-up, and independent validation of the study findings is required. Tumor specificity of expanded TCR clones was not determined. Post-SBRT Shannon entropy and its change from baseline were lower in patients who developed distant metastases; baseline Shannon entropy was not associated with metastases. Unique TCR clone counts fell after SBRT (median 10,088 before versus 6,500 to 7,500 after; Wilcoxon paired P=0.011). None of the reported P values were adjusted for multiple comparisons.

V is shortened by 0 bases, J by 1 base, and the region joining them spans 6 bases. The germline V gene provides CDR1 SGHRS and CDR2 YFSETQ. The CDR3 starts with the cysteine, ends with the phenylalanine, and has 14 residues. CDR3 DNA is the only sequence kept; it has 42 bases, read in frame from the first base. Two rounds of multiplex PCR on genomic DNA were used to amplify the TCR beta CDR3 region. The first PCR round used primers specific to each TRBV and TRBJ gene, with sequences filed in Chinese patent CN105087789A. Universal primers were used in the second PCR round. The Roche High Pure PCR Template Preparation Kit was used to extract genomic DNA from frozen PBMCs. Paired-end sequencing with 151 bp reads was performed on the libraries using an Illumina HiSeq 3000. The source study handled its data this way. CutAdapt was used to discard raw reads that did not contain the multiplex PCR primer sequences. Using PEAR, the high-quality paired reads were merged into contigs. MiXCR assigned TRB V, D and J gene segments to each contig by aligning to reference sequences. To remove sequencing errors, CDR3 sequences were clustered according to base quality and sequence similarity. Shannon entropy normalized by the natural log of productive TCR sequence number was used as the measure of diversity. To get clonality, Shannon entropy was divided by the natural log of the number of unique clonotypes, and that result was subtracted from one. Progression-free survival cut-offs for repertoire metrics were chosen using the Youden index of ROC curves, with analyses run in R 3.5.3. TCRdb reran the public reads through fastp at Q25 and MiXCR, keeping productive beta chains. Identical CDR3 proteins give one entry, which carries the most common genes and DNA. These V and J calls are TCRdb output, not the study's own analysis. Here the sample has about 17,000 distinct CDR3 sequences; 17% occur a single time. More than 35% of the sample is held by the ten biggest clonotypes.

All patients had node-negative disease on CT and PET/CT, and none had a history of other malignancies or had previously received chemotherapy or radiotherapy. Six milliliters of peripheral venous blood were drawn into EDTA tubes at each of two time points. Ficoll-Paque Plus density-gradient centrifugation was used to isolate PBMCs. Immediately after collection, samples were stored at -80 degrees C until analysis. This receptor was identified in a donor aged 50 or older with non-small cell lung cancer. The rearranged chain carries TRBV5-1 and TRBJ2-3; the D gene cannot be named for sure. Source: PBMCs, taken before or after stereotactic body radiation therapy (not recorded which). The CDR3 protein sequence reads: CASSLERGTDTQYF. The sequenced DNA is TGCGCCAGCAGCTTGGAACGCGGCACAGATACGCAGTATTTT.